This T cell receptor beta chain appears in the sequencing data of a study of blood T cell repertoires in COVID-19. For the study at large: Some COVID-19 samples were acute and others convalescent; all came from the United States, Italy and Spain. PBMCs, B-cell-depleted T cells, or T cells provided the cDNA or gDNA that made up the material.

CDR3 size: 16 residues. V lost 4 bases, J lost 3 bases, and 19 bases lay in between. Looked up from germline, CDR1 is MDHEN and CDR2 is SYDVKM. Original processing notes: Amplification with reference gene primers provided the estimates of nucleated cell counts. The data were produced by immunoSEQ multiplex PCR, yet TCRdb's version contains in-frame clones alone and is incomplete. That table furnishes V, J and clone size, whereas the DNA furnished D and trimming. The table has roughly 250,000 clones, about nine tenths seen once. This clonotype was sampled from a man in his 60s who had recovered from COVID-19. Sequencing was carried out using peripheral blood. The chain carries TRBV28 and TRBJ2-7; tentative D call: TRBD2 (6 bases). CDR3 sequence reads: CASSSGVAGRYYEQYF. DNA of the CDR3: TGTGCCAGCAGTTCCGGGGTGGCGGGGCGATACTACGAGCAGTACTTC.